The 24 T cell receptor beta chains below come from one sample, sequenced in a study of T cell responses to AZD1222 COVID-19 vaccine. Repertoires were generated with immunoSEQ multiplex PCR, while TCRdb's copy carries only in-frame clones and drops some. This table has approximately 220,000 clones, about 93% appearing once. This sample comprised peripheral blood, obtained on day 0 of MenACWY control vaccination. The receptors were sampled from an adult in good health.

The rearrangement joins TRBV7-2 to TRBJ2-7, with a possible D match to TRBD1 (5 bases). CDR1 is SGHTA and CDR2 is FQGNSA in the germline V gene. There are 14 residues in the CDR3. Between the trimmed V and J ends, which lost 6 bases and 2 bases, there was a span of 14 bases. The CDR3 is CASSLGQAAYEQYF. The CDR3 DNA reads as TGTGCCAGCAGTTTGGGGCAGGCAGCCTACGAGCAGTACTTC.

The V gene is TRBV29-1, the J gene TRBJ1-5, with D uncertain. The germline V gene has CDR1 SQVTM and CDR2 ANQGSEA. Trimming removed 6 bases at V and 5 bases at J, with 11 bases between. This CDR3 is 12 amino acids long. The CDR3, as DNA: TGCAGCGTCATGGGGTTTGATCAGCCCCAGCATTTT. This gives the protein CSVMGFDQPQHF.

The chain recombines TRBV6-2 or TRBV6-3 with TRBJ1-1; maybe TRBD1 (5 bases). V gave up 2 bases and J gave up 5 bases, with 18 bases separating them. This CDR3 spans 16 amino acids. From germline, CDR1 is MNHEY and CDR2 SVGEGT. The CDR3 loop reads CASSYLPRRGPTEAFF. CDR3 nucleotides: TGTGCCAGCAGTTACCTCCCCCGACGGGGCCCTACTGAAGCTTTCTTT.

J is TRBJ1-2 and V is TRBV27, with TRBD1 matching over 7 bases. V lost 3 bases to trimming and J lost 6 bases; unmatched junction nucleotides: 10. This CDR3 is 15 amino acids long. CDR1 MNHEY and CDR2 SMNVEV come from the germline V gene (reference sequence). As DNA, the CDR3 is TGTGCCAGCAGTTTCCGCGAGACAGGGAGGGATGGCTACACCTTC. Protein: CASSFRETGRDGYTF.

In DNA form, the CDR3 reads TGTGCCAGCAGTCAGGGACATCCCTACAATGAGCAGTTCTTC. Translated, it gives CASSQGHPYNEQFF. The rearrangement uses TRBV6-5 and TRBJ2-1; maybe TRBD1 (6 bases). V lost 5 bases and J 2 bases, leaving 10 bases between the germline ends. The CDR3 has 14 amino acids. Germline loops: CDR1 MNHEY, CDR2 SVGAGI.

The rearrangement joins TRBV19 to TRBJ2-6; D gene uncertain. V was trimmed by 3 bases and J by 0 bases, leaving 9 bases between them. Germline assignment: CDR1 LNHDA and CDR2 SQIVND (reference sequence). The length of the CDR3 is 16 residues. CDR3 sequence (DNA): TGTGCCAGTAGTATTGGCGTCAGCTCTGGGGCCAACGTCCTGACTTTC. Residues: CASSIGVSSGANVLTF.

The chain combines TRBV7-8 with TRBJ2-5, with D possibly matching TRBD2 (5 bases). The V gene's germline CDR1 is SGHVS and CDR2 FQNEAQ. This CDR3 comprises 13 residues. The V end was cut by 9 bases, the J end by 5 bases, with 16 bases between. The CDR3 DNA sequence: TGTGCCAGTGGTGTTAGGCGGGCTGAGACCCAGTACTTC. Its translation is CASGVRRAETQYF.

The chain couples TRBV7-2 to TRBJ2-2; D is unresolved. Trimming pared 5 bases from V and 4 bases from J, leaving 8 bases between. CDR1 SGHTA and CDR2 FQGNSA come from the germline V gene. This CDR3 contains 13 residues. CDR3 amino acids: CASSPDFTGELFF. For the CDR3, the DNA is TGTGCCAGCAGCCCTGACTTCACCGGGGAGCTGTTTTTT.

The chain combines TRBV7-8 with TRBJ2-1, with 13 bases matching TRBD2. The germline CDR1 and CDR2 sequences are SGHVS and FQNEAQ. The CDR3 covers 15 residues. Unmatched junction bases numbered 1, after V lost 1 base and J lost 7 bases. The CDR3, as DNA: TGTGCCAGCAGCTTAGTGGGACTAGCGGGGAATGAGCAGTTCTTC. It specifies CASSLVGLAGNEQFF.

This clone was seen a single time. The J gene is TRBJ1-2, the V gene TRBV6-1, with 10 bases fitting TRBD1. The CDR3 contains 16 residues. Germline V gives CDR1 MNHNS, CDR2 SASEGT. With 4 bases clipped from V and 3 bases from J, the junction kept 8 bases outside the gene matches. CDR3 coding DNA: TGTGCCAGCAGTGGCTTGGGGGACAGGGGCGACTATGGCTACACCTTC. It yields the protein CASSGLGDRGDYGYTF.

The genes are TRBV6-2 or TRBV6-3 and TRBJ2-3; D may match TRBD1 or TRBD2 (5 bases each). Trimming took off 6 bases at V and 5 bases at J, with 18 bases between the two ends. Germline-derived CDR1 and CDR2 are MNHEY and SVGEGT. This CDR3 comprises 15 residues. Here the CDR3 reads CASSPNLGVGDTQYF. The CDR3 DNA follows: TGTGCCAGCAGCCCTAACCTGGGGGTGGGAGATACGCAGTATTTT.

V gene TRBV19 combines with J gene TRBJ1-5, with unresolved D. Germline CDR1 and CDR2: LNHDA and SQIVND (reference sequence). Trimming removed 7 bases at V and 6 bases at J, with 19 bases between. The CDR3 length is 15 residues. The CDR3 DNA follows: TGTGCCAGTACCAATAACTTGGGGTTGGCTCAGCCCCAGCATTTT. Amino acids: CASTNNLGLAQPQHF.

About this clone: Other nucleotide sequences in the sample specify the same CDR3. This chain joins TRBV3-1 (or the pseudogene TRBV3-2) and TRBJ1-2; D is undetermined. The CDR3 covers 13 residues. CDR1 is LGHDT, CDR2 YNNKEL, per germline (reference sequence). V lost 4 bases, J lost 8 bases, and 14 bases lay in between. CDR3: CASSPPVMVGYTF. The CDR3 DNA reads as TGTGCCAGCAGCCCCCCCGTGATGGTAGGCTACACCTTC.

V usage is TRBV5-4 and J usage is TRBJ1-1, with 7 positions matching TRBD1. The CDR3 extends over 12 amino acids. V lost 4 bases and J lost 11; bases outside the gene matches: 8. Germline V gives CDR1 SGHNT, CDR2 YYREEE (reference sequence). The CDR3 DNA follows: TGTGCCAGCAGCCCGGACAGGTCACGGGCTTTCTTT. It specifies CASSPDRSRAFF.

In this sample, this clone turned up once. The V call is TRBV6-4, the J call TRBJ1-6; D might be TRBD1 (5 bases). Germline V gives CDR1 MRHNA, CDR2 SNTAGT. The CDR3 contains 13 residues. Trimming pared 5 bases from V and 7 bases from J, leaving 9 bases between. In DNA, the CDR3 is TGTGCCAGCAGTAGACAGTTCAATTCACCCCTCCACTTT. Amino acid sequence: CASSRQFNSPLHF.

The genes are TRBV29-1 and TRBJ1-6; 7 bases align to TRBD1. Germline-derived CDR1 and CDR2 are SQVTM and ANQGSEA. The CDR3 length is 14 residues. Trimming at V came to 4 bases and at J to 10 bases, leaving 10 bases not matched to a gene. CDR3 amino acids: CSVGGEQGSSPLHF. The CDR3 DNA follows: TGCAGCGTTGGCGGGGAACAGGGGAGCTCACCCCTCCACTTT.

This chain connects TRBV6-5 to TRBJ2-7; D is perhaps TRBD2 (5 bases). Germline values: CDR1 MNHEY, CDR2 SVGAGI. The V end lost 5 bases, the J end lost 3 bases, and 14 bases lay between the germline ends. This CDR3 region has 14 residues. CDR3 DNA sequence: TGTGCCAGCAGTCGTTTAATCGGGGACTACGAGCAGTACTTC. Its protein product is CASSRLIGDYEQYF.

This clone was seen a single time. This chain uses TRBV9 with TRBJ2-2, with D possibly being TRBD2 (6 bases). Trimming stripped 0 bases from V and 7 bases from J, with 10 bases between. The CDR3 sequence is 14 residues long. Germline CDR1 is SGDLS and CDR2 is YYNGEE. The CDR3 is CASSVDRGIGELFF. CDR3 in DNA: TGTGCCAGCAGCGTAGACCGGGGGATCGGGGAGCTGTTTTTT.

The genes are TRBV9 and TRBJ2-3, with D possibly matching TRBD2 (5 bases). Germline CDR1 SGDLS, CDR2 YYNGEE. V was clipped by 4 bases and J by 3 bases, with 12 bases between them. This CDR3 has 14 residues. DNA for the CDR3: TGTGCCAGCAGCCGGAGGTGGTTGACAGATACGCAGTATTTT. Protein product: CASSRRWLTDTQYF.

The chain is built from TRBV5-1 and TRBJ2-3, with 10 bases matching TRBD2. Trimming took 7 bases from V and 0 from J; bases not matched to a gene: 8. The CDR3 contains 16 residues. In germline, CDR1 is SGHRS, CDR2 YFSETQ. Here the CDR3 reads CASLAGEHPSTDTQYF. The CDR3, as DNA: TGCGCCAGCCTAGCGGGGGAACACCCTAGCACAGATACGCAGTATTTT.

The table lists this clone with a count of one. This sequence joins TRBV13 and TRBJ2-5; possibly TRBD2 for D (5 bases). The ends were cut back, 10 bases at V and 1 base at J, with 13 bases in the middle. This CDR3 has 13 residues. Germline V gives CDR1 PRHDT, CDR2 FYEKMQ (reference sequence). The CDR3 nucleotides are TGTGCCAATGTCCTACGGGGCCAAGAGACCCAGTACTTC. It translates to CANVLRGQETQYF. Filled out from reference TRBV13 and TRBJ2-5, the complete variable domain reads AAGVIQSPRHLIKEKRETATLKCYPIPRHDTVYWYQQGPGQDPQFLISFYEKMQSDKGSIPDRFSAQQFSDYHSELNMSSLELGDSALYFCANVLRGQETQYFGPGTRLLVL.

The chain carries TRBV27 and TRBJ1-1; D gene unclear. Per the germline V gene, CDR1 is MNHEY and CDR2 is SMNVEV (reference sequence). Trimming removed 0 bases at V and 4 bases at J, with 12 bases between. The CDR3 extends over 15 amino acids. The CDR3 reads CASSLSGGFGTEAFF. Here the CDR3 DNA reads TGTGCCAGCAGTTTATCAGGCGGGTTCGGCACTGAAGCTTTCTTT.

A single count supports this clone. This chain uses TRBV5-1 with TRBJ1-4, with D perhaps TRBD1 (6 bases). CDR3 length: 14 residues. V was cut by 1 base and J by 4 bases, with 8 bases left in between. Germline V gene sequence: CDR1 SGHRS, CDR2 YFSETQ. The CDR3, as DNA: TGCGCCAGCAGCTTGAACAGGGTTAATGAAAAACTGTTTTTT. This translates into CASSLNRVNEKLFF.

This clone was picked up one time. V usage is TRBV5-4 and J usage is TRBJ1-6; no reliable D call. CDR3 size: 14 residues. Between the trimmed V and J ends, which lost 6 bases and 7 bases, there was a span of 14 bases. The germline V gene encodes CDR1 SGHNT and CDR2 YYREEE (reference sequence). CDR3 protein: CASTYPGRNSPLHF. CDR3 bases: TGTGCCAGCACCTACCCCGGGAGGAATTCACCCCTCCACTTT.